Each of the 25 T cell receptor beta chains below was sequenced from the same sample in a study of cytomegalovirus exposure and HLA in healthy donors (dated by TCRdb to about 2017). Library method: the immunoSEQ multiplex PCR assay. For the multiplex PCR, a mixture combining 60 forward primers for TCR Vbeta segments and 13 reverse primers for TCR Jbeta segments was used. TCRdb obtained this table from immuneACCESS and retained in-frame rearrangements with V and J assigned. These tables miss some clones; where compared with another copy, unresolved V genes account for less than half of the shortfall, and the remainder is unexplained. This sample lists approximately 82,000 clones; around 70% were detected once. Jointly, the top ten make up around 6.4% of the sample. Material for sequencing was PBMCs. These receptors all come from a woman in her forties or fifties in good health and CMV-seropositive.

This clone has only a few counts. The chain employs TRBV19 and TRBJ2-5, with 7 positions matching TRBD1. In germline, CDR1 is LNHDA, CDR2 SQIVND (reference sequence). V dropped 5 bases and J dropped 2; count of bases not matched to a gene: 5. This CDR3 contains 14 residues. The CDR3 DNA reads TGTGCCAGTAGTGGACAGGTTTTTCAAGAGACCCAGTACTTC. Its translation: CASSGQVFQETQYF.

The chain combines TRBV28 with TRBJ1-5; a possible D gene is TRBD1 (6 bases). The CDR3 has 15 amino acids. Germline values: CDR1 MDHEN, CDR2 SYDVKM. V was trimmed by 10 bases and J by 6 bases, leaving 22 bases between them. CDR3 nucleotide sequence: TGTGCCACCCAACCGGGACTACAGGGTGGTCAGCCCCAGCATTTT. It is translated as CATQPGLQGGQPQHF.

The V call is TRBV2, the J call TRBJ2-7; TRBD2 is a possible D gene (5 bases). V was pared by 8 bases and J by 3 bases, with 14 bases between. This CDR3 contains 13 residues. Germline CDR1 SNHLY, CDR2 FYNNEI. In nucleotides, the CDR3 is TGTGCCAGCGGGCAGGCGAGGGACTACGAGCAGTACTTC. Amino acids: CASGQARDYEQYF.

This chain links TRBV10-1 with TRBJ2-7; D unclear. The germline CDR1 and CDR2 sequences are WNHNN and SYGVQD (reference sequence). Trimming took 2 bases from V and 3 from J, leaving 8 bases between them. The CDR3 spans 13 residues. In nucleotides, the CDR3 is TGCGCCAGCAGTGAGAAGAGCATCTACGAGCAGTACTTC. It yields the protein CASSEKSIYEQYF.

The J gene is TRBJ2-2, the V gene TRBV7-9; 10 bases match TRBD1. Per the germline V gene, CDR1 is SEHNR and CDR2 is FQNEAQ (reference sequence). CDR3 length: 15 residues. Trimming removed 0 bases from V and 15 bases from J; junction bases left unmatched: 10. The CDR3 sequence is CASSLARDRGTRMFF. In DNA, the CDR3 is TGTGCCAGCAGCTTAGCTCGGGACAGGGGCACGAGGATGTTTTTT.

The CDR3 spells CASSVTGLEVEKLFF. The CDR3 nucleotides read TGTGCCAGCAGCGTCACAGGTCTCGAAGTTGAAAAACTGTTTTTT. The chain recombines TRBV9 with TRBJ1-4; maybe TRBD1 (5 bases). Trimming removed 2 bases from V and 7 bases from J, with 15 bases in between. Germline V gene lookup returns CDR1 SGDLS and CDR2 YYNGEE. The CDR3 is made up of 15 amino acids.

The genes are TRBV5-8 and TRBJ1-1, with D hard to call. Germline CDR1 and CDR2: SGHTS and YDEGEE. This CDR3 region has 13 residues. V shed 3 bases and J shed 1 base, with 7 bases lying between them. The CDR3 loop reads CASSSTQNTEAFF. CDR3 nucleotides: TGTGCCAGCAGCTCCACACAGAACACTGAAGCTTTCTTT.

The chain has TRBV9 and TRBJ2-1, with D tentatively TRBD2 (6 bases). This CDR3 contains 13 residues. Germline lookup yields CDR1 SGDLS and CDR2 YYNGEE. V was trimmed by 4 bases and J by 7 bases, leaving 12 bases between them. The CDR3 DNA is TGTGCCAGCAGCTCGGAGGGCGGGAATGAGCAGTTCTTC. As protein: CASSSEGGNEQFF. The full variable domain, rest sourced from reference TRBV9 and TRBJ2-1, is DSGVTQTPKHLITATGQRVTLRCSPRSGDLSVYWYQQSLDQGLQFLIQYYNGEERAKGNILERFSAQQFPDLHSELNLSSLELGDSALYFCASSSEGGNEQFFGPGTRLTVL.

This chain links TRBV4-1 with TRBJ2-5; D possibly corresponds to TRBD2 (6 bases). Trimming removed 1 base at V and 3 bases at J, with 12 bases between. The CDR3 totals 15 residues. CDR1 MGHRA and CDR2 YSYEKL come from the germline V gene. CDR3 in amino acids: CASSQVGGVKETQYF. The CDR3 nucleotides are TGCGCCAGCAGCCAAGTGGGGGGAGTAAAAGAGACCCAGTACTTC.

The rearrangement links TRBV6-4 to TRBJ1-2; maybe TRBD1 (6 bases). The CDR3 length is 14 residues. Germline V gene sequence: CDR1 MRHNA, CDR2 SNTAGT. V was pared by 0 bases and J by 6 bases, with 11 bases between. CDR3 nucleotide sequence: TGTGCCAGCAGTGACTCGGCGGGGGCGCATGGCTACACCTTC. It yields the protein CASSDSAGAHGYTF.

This chain connects TRBV13 to TRBJ2-6; maybe TRBD2 (5 bases). The CDR3 spans 19 residues. CDR1 and CDR2 (germline): PRHDT, FYEKMQ (reference sequence). V was trimmed by 4 bases and J by 0 bases, leaving 19 bases between them. CDR3 nucleotide sequence: TGTGCCAGCAGCTCCGAGAGAGGGAGTTCTTCCTCTGGGGCCAACGTCCTGACTTTC. Its translation: CASSSERGSSSSGANVLTF.

The chain employs TRBV5-1 and TRBJ1-2; D unclear. With 1 base removed from V and 5 bases from J, the gap between germline ends came to 9 bases. This CDR3 contains 13 residues. Germline loops: CDR1 SGHRS, CDR2 YFSETQ. The CDR3 spells CASSLKLSYGYTF. The CDR3 DNA reads TGCGCCAGCAGCTTGAAGCTGTCTTATGGCTACACCTTC.

V is TRBV29-1 and J is TRBJ1-2; TRBD1 aligns across 8 bases. From germline, CDR1 is SQVTM and CDR2 ANQGSEA. V was clipped by 7 bases and J by 6 bases; unmatched bases: 4. There are 11 residues in the CDR3. The CDR3 spells CSAGQGHGYTF. CDR3 nucleotides: TGCAGCGCCGGACAGGGACATGGCTACACCTTC.

The J gene is TRBJ2-3, the V gene TRBV4-1; 13 bases line up with TRBD2. The germline V gene encodes CDR1 MGHRA and CDR2 YSYEKL. The CDR3 has 15 residues. The V segment lost 6 bases and the J segment 4 bases; nucleotides outside the gene matches: 4. The CDR3 sequence: CASSRTSGSADTQYF. Written as DNA, the CDR3 is TGCGCCAGCAGTCGGACTAGCGGGAGTGCAGATACGCAGTATTTT.

V usage is TRBV7-3 and J usage is TRBJ1-2; 8 bases are shared with TRBD1. Looked up from germline, CDR1 is SGHTA and CDR2 is FQGTGA. The CDR3 covers 17 residues. The junction had 11 bases not matched to a gene; V was cut back by 5 bases and J by 0 bases. The CDR3 nucleotides are TGTGCCAGCAGCCCTCCTCGACAGGGGTTAGCTAACTATGGCTACACCTTC. As protein: CASSPPRQGLANYGYTF. The complete variable domain, with remaining parts taken from reference TRBV7-3 and TRBJ1-2, reads GAGVSQTPSNKVTEKGKYVELRCDPISGHTALYWYRQSLGQGPEFLIYFQGTGAADDSGLPNDRFFAVRPEGSVSTLKIQRTERGDSAVYLCASSPPRQGLANYGYTFGSGTRLTVV.

V and J are TRBV6-5 and TRBJ1-3; TRBD1 matches 7 bases. V shed 4 bases and J 3 bases; nucleotides not matched to a gene: 9. The CDR3 extends over 16 amino acids. Per germline, CDR1 MNHEY and CDR2 SVGAGI. CDR3 residues: CASSFRDRANGNTIYF. In DNA form, the CDR3 reads TGTGCCAGCAGTTTCCGCGACAGGGCGAATGGAAACACCATATATTTT.

The genes are TRBV29-1 and TRBJ2-2; a weak D match, TRBD1 (6 bases). The CDR3 contains 13 residues. Looked up from germline, CDR1 is SQVTM and CDR2 is ANQGSEA. Trimming cost V 6 bases and J 2 bases, with 10 bases left between them. This chain's CDR3 is CSVKGQNTGELFF. The CDR3 bases are TGCAGCGTGAAGGGACAAAACACCGGGGAGCTGTTTTTT.

This sequence joins TRBV4-1 and TRBJ1-1; 9 bases map to TRBD1. The ends lost 4 bases at V and 5 bases at J; junction bases unmatched: 8. Per the germline V gene, CDR1 is MGHRA and CDR2 is YSYEKL. The length of the CDR3 is 15 residues. CDR3 sequence: CASSPGTGWGTEAFF. CDR3 nucleotides: TGCGCCAGCAGCCCCGGGACAGGGTGGGGGACTGAAGCTTTCTTT.

The chain links TRBV6-1 to TRBJ2-3, with TRBD1 as a possible D gene (5 bases). Trimming pared 4 bases from V and 4 bases from J, leaving 15 bases between. Germline assignment: CDR1 MNHNS and CDR2 SASEGT. There are 15 residues in the CDR3. CDR3 residues: CASSVIRGLADTQYF. The CDR3 bases are TGTGCCAGCAGTGTTATAAGGGGCTTAGCAGATACGCAGTATTTT.

This clone was observed a handful of times. One end of the junction does not line up with germline, which may come from a read error. The V gene is TRBV7-7, the J gene TRBJ2-7, with 9 bases fitting TRBD2. The V gene's germline CDR1 is SSHAT and CDR2 FNYEAQ (reference sequence). This CDR3 is built from 17 residues. CDR3 sequence reads: CASSSNTGGRAPYEQYF. The CDR3 DNA sequence: TGTGCTAGCAGCTCGAACACGGGCGGGAGGGCCCCCTACGAGCAGTACTTC.

V and J are TRBV11-2 and TRBJ1-5; D unresolved. Germline assignment: CDR1 SGHAT and CDR2 FQNNGV. V was shortened by 1 base and J by 6 bases, with 13 bases between the two germline ends. The CDR3 totals 15 residues. CDR3 sequence: CASSLVQRASQPQHF. Here the CDR3 DNA reads TGTGCCAGCAGCTTAGTCCAGAGAGCGAGTCAGCCCCAGCATTTT.

Of note for this clone: The identical CDR3 is also encoded by other nucleotide sequences in the sample. The chain combines TRBV4-1 with TRBJ2-7, with 14 bases fitting TRBD2. The trim removed 3 bases at V and 5 bases at J, leaving 0 bases unmatched. The germline V gene has CDR1 MGHRA and CDR2 YSYEKL. The length of the CDR3 is 14 residues. Written as DNA, the CDR3 is TGCGCCAGCAGCCAGGGACTAGCGGGAGACGAGCAGTACTTC. It codes for CASSQGLAGDEQYF.

V and J are TRBV7-9 and TRBJ2-5; no clear D gene. The germline CDR1 and CDR2 sequences are SEHNR and FQNEAQ (reference sequence). V was shortened by 3 bases and J by 5 bases, with 13 bases between the two germline ends. CDR3 length equals 14 residues. DNA of the CDR3: TGTGCCAGCAGCTTCTCTCTCTTTCCGGAGACCCAGTACTTC. It yields the protein CASSFSLFPETQYF.

The V and J genes are TRBV7-9 and TRBJ2-3; tentative D call: TRBD1 (6 bases). CDR1 is SEHNR and CDR2 is FQNEAQ in the germline V gene (reference sequence). CDR3 size: 17 residues. Trimming left V 5 bases short and J 5 bases short, with 23 bases between. CDR3 nucleotide sequence: TGTGCCAGCAGCCTAACGCCGGTCTCCCGAGGGGGAGATACGCAGTATTTT. This translates into CASSLTPVSRGGDTQYF.

This CDR3 is CASSPDGTNTGELFF. In DNA, the CDR3 is TGCGCCAGCAGCCCCGACGGGACGAACACCGGGGAGCTGTTTTTT. V usage is TRBV4-1 and J usage is TRBJ2-2; a weak D match, TRBD2 (5 bases). The CDR3 consists of 15 residues. Germline values: CDR1 MGHRA, CDR2 YSYEKL. Trimming cost V 4 bases and J 0 bases, with 9 bases left between them.